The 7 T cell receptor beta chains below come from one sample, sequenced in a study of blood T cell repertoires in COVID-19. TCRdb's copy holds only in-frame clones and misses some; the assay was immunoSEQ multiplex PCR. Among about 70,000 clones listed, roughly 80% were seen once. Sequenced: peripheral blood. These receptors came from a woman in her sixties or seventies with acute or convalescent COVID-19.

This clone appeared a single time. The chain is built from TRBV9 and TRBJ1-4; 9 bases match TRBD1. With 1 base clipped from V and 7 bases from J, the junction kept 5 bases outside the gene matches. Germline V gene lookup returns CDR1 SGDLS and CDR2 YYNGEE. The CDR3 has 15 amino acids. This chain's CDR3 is CASSVRTGEGEKLFF. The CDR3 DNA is TGTGCCAGCAGCGTACGGACAGGGGAGGGTGAAAAACTGTTTTTT.

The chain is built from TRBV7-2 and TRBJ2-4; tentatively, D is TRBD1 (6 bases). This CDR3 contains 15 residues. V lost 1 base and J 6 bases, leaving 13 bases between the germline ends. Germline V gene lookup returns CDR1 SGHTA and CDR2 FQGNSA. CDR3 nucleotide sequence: TGTGCCAGCAGCTTAGTGGTTGGCAGGGGAAACATTCAGTACTTC. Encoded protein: CASSLVVGRGNIQYF.

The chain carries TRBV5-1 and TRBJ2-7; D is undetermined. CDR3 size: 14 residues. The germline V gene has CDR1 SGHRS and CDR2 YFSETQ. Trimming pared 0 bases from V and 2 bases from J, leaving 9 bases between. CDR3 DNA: TGCGCCAGCAGCTTGGATGGCAGCGCCTACGAGCAGTACTTC. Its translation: CASSLDGSAYEQYF. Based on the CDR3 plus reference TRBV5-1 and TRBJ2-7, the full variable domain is KAGVTQTPRYLIKTRGQQVTLSCSPISGHRSVSWYQQTPGQGLQFLFEYFSETQRNKGNFPGRFSGRQFSNSRSEMNVSTLELGDSALYLCASSLDGSAYEQYFGPGTRLTVT.

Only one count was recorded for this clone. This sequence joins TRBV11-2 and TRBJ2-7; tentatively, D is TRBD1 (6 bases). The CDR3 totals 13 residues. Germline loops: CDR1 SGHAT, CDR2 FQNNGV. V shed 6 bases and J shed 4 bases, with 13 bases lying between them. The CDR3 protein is CASSTGSGYEQYF. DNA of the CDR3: TGTGCCAGCAGTACAGGGTCGGGATACGAGCAGTACTTC.

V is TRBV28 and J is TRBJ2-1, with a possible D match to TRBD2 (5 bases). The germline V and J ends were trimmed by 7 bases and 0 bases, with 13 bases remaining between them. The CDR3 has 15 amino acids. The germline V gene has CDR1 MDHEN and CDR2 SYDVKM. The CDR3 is CASIGGQSSYNEQFF. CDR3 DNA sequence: TGTGCCAGCATAGGAGGCCAGAGCTCCTACAATGAGCAGTTCTTC.

DNA of the CDR3: TGTGCCAGTAGTATTACCTGGACTACGCAAGAGACCCAGTACTTC. It specifies CASSITWTTQETQYF. The rearrangement links TRBV19 to TRBJ2-5; D possibly corresponds to TRBD2 (6 bases). The CDR3 length is 15 residues. V lost 3 bases to trimming and J lost 2 bases, with 13 bases between them. The germline V gene encodes CDR1 LNHDA and CDR2 SQIVND (reference sequence).

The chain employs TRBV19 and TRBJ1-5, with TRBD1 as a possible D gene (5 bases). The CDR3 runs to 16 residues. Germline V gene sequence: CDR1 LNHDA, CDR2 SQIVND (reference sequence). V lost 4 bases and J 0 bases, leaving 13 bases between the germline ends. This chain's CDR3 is CASSRGGPHSNQPQHF. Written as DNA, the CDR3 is TGTGCCAGTAGTAGGGGGGGTCCCCATAGCAATCAGCCCCAGCATTTT.